The entry that follows covers one T cell receptor beta chain sequence. The junction departs from the called germline gene at one end, perhaps through a read error. The sample holds other DNA sequences that translate to the same CDR3. The sample belongs to a study of control samples from healthy donors and cancer patients. This table comes from immunoSEQ multiplex PCR, and its TCRdb copy is limited to in-frame clones, with some not included. The sample holds 150,000 or so clones, roughly 94% seen once. The CDR3 consists of 15 residues. CDR1 GTSNPN and CDR2 SVGIG come from the germline V gene (reference sequence).

This TCR came from a man in his 60s with colorectal cancer. V gene TRBV30 combines with J gene TRBJ2-5, with TRBD1 matching over 9 bases. Material for sequencing was PBMCs. CDR3: CAWSVGTGLGETQYF. Written as DNA, the CDR3 is TGCGCCTGGAGTGTCGGGACAGGGTTAGGGGAGACCCAGTACTTC.